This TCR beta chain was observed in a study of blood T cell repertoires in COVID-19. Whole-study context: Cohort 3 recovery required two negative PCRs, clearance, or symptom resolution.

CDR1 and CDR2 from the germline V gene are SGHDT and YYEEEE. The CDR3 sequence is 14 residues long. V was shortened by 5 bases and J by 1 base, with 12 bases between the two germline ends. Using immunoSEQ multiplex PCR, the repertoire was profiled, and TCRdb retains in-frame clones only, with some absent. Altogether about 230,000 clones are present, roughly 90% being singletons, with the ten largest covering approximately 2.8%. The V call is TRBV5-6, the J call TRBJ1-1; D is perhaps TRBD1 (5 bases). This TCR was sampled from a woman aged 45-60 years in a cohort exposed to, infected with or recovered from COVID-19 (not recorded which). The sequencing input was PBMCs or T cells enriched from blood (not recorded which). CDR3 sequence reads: CASRETGQNTEAFF. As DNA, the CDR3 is TGTGCCAGCAGGGAGACTGGACAGAACACTGAAGCTTTCTTT.